This T cell receptor (beta chain) was found in a study of T cell repertoires in cytomegalovirus infection. The wider study: Both a matching HLA type and CMV infection were indicated by public TCR beta signatures. Overall study findings and caveats: In two of eight donors, the top clonotype was HLA-C-restricted CMV-specific. Carriers of CMV plus the relevant HLA were identified by cumulative public TCR beta family frequency.

Germline loops: CDR1 MDHEN, CDR2 SYDVKM. V was pared by 6 bases and J by 0 bases, with 6 bases between. The CDR3 is made up of 14 amino acids. Details on this clonotype: The antigen remains undetermined.

TCRdb analysed the reads with MiXCR anew, one entry per CDR3 protein. The sample has almost 300,000 distinct CDR3 sequences, around 9.6% seen once. The sequence derives from a human donor in good health (CMV status not recorded). Some clones in this sample may be carry-over from other donors' samples. The rearrangement joins TRBV28 to TRBJ2-6; unclear D gene. Specimen: PBMCs. The CDR3 region is CASRLGSGANVLTF. In nucleotides, the CDR3 is TGTGCCAGCAGATTGGGCTCTGGGGCCAACGTCCTGACTTTC.